Only one count was recorded for the clone carrying this T cell receptor (beta chain). Antigen unknown. This sample is drawn from a study of PD-1 blockade in classical Hodgkin lymphoma. Study-level findings and limits: Compared with healthy donors, newly diagnosed patients reportedly showed lower baseline TCR diversity. Patients who initiated nivolumab within 1 year of ASCT were excluded.

The protocol was immunoSEQ multiplex PCR, while the TCRdb copy is restricted to in-frame clones and leaves out a portion. The sample lists roughly 100,000 clones; around nine tenths were seen once. Described time point: cycle 4 day 1 (C4D1), after 5 to 7 weeks of nivolumab. No patient escaped relapse after autologous stem cell transplantation, and brentuximab vedotin exposure varied. CDR3 size: 15 residues. Germline V gene sequence: CDR1 MDHEN, CDR2 SYDVKM. The V end was cut by 5 bases, the J end by 4 bases, with 12 bases between. The sequencing used peripheral blood mononuclear cells (PBMCs), collected before the fourth cycle of nivolumab. The V call is TRBV28, the J call TRBJ2-6; weak D call: TRBD2 (5 bases). The clonotype originates from a human donor with classical Hodgkin lymphoma. CDR3 sequence (DNA): TGTGCCAGCAGTCTAGGACTCTCCGGGGCCAACGTCCTGACTTTC. It specifies CASSLGLSGANVLTF. The full variable domain, with the rest looked up from reference TRBV28 and TRBJ2-6, is DVKVTQSSRYLVKRTGEKVFLECVQDMDHENMFWYRQDPGLGLRLIYFSYDVKMKEKGDIPEGYSVSREKKERFSLILESASTNQTSMYLCASSLGLSGANVLTFGAGSRLTVL.